The T cell receptor (beta chain) under discussion was sequenced for a study of blood T cell repertoires in COVID-19. Original data processing: Estimation of nucleated cell counts was performed using reference gene primer amplification. Data came from immunoSEQ multiplex PCR; TCRdb stores just in-frame clones and leaves some out. The D gene and trimming were derived from the DNA, and the V and J assignments and clone size from that table. The sample includes 450,000 or so clones, about 87% of them seen just once. This clone has more than one count but fewer than ten. The CDR3 is 15 amino acids. V was pared by 4 bases and J by 2 bases, with 5 bases of the junction left unmatched. Germline values: CDR1 SNHLY, CDR2 FYNNEI. Enrolment of Seattle patients took place during active infection, and they were followed longitudinally.

V usage is TRBV2 and J usage is TRBJ1-5; 7 bases align to TRBD1. The source material was peripheral blood. The receptor comes from a man between 18 and 35 years old with COVID-19, enrolled during active disease. CDR3 bases: TGTGCCAGCAGTGTACAGGGGTCAGGCAATCAGCCCCAGCATTTT. Its protein is CASSVQGSGNQPQHF.